Listed here are 32 T cell receptor beta chains from one sample, sequenced in a study of control samples from healthy donors and cancer patients. TCRdb's copy holds only in-frame clones and misses some; the assay was immunoSEQ multiplex PCR. The sample contains some 19,000 clones, 80% to 90% of which appear only once. Material for sequencing was PBMCs. The receptor source for this set is a man aged 60-69 years with colorectal cancer.

This clone has only a few counts. This chain's CDR3 is CAWSVQVSVNTEAFF. CDR3 nucleotide sequence: TGTGCCTGGAGTGTACAAGTTTCGGTGAACACTGAAGCTTTCTTT. V and J are TRBV30 and TRBJ1-1; D not certain. Germline V gene lookup returns CDR1 GTSNPN and CDR2 SVGIG (reference sequence). The CDR3 is made up of 15 amino acids. Trimming removed 0 bases from V and 0 bases from J, with 11 bases in between.

The genes are TRBV3-1 (or the pseudogene TRBV3-2) and TRBJ1-6, with D tentatively TRBD1 (6 bases). The CDR3 length is 14 residues. Trimming shortened V by 6 bases and J by 11 bases, and 17 bases separated the two germline ends. The germline V gene has CDR1 LGHDT and CDR2 YNNKEL (reference sequence). CDR3 DNA: TGTGCCAGCAGTGGAGTAGGGGGAGACCCACCCCTCCACTTT. Translation: CASSGVGGDPPLHF.

The CDR3 region is CASSQESSLAGPQHF. CDR3 sequence (DNA): TGCGCCAGCAGCCAAGAGTCCAGCCTGGCGGGGCCCCAGCATTTT. The chain joins TRBV4-3 to TRBJ1-5; D not resolved. CDR1 LGHNA and CDR2 YSLEER come from the germline V gene. This CDR3 is built from 15 residues. V lost 0 bases and J 9 bases, leaving 15 bases between the germline ends.

The genes are TRBV5-4 and TRBJ1-4, with D uncertain. Germline values: CDR1 SGHNT, CDR2 YYREEE (reference sequence). V was trimmed by 2 bases and J by 6 bases, leaving 11 bases between them. CDR3 length: 14 residues. The CDR3 here is CASSFRGSDEKLFF. DNA for the CDR3: TGTGCCAGCAGCTTCAGAGGATCGGATGAAAAACTGTTTTTT.

J is TRBJ2-5 and V is TRBV24-1; D perhaps matches TRBD2 (5 bases). CDR3 length: 14 amino acids. The V end was cut by 4 bases, the J end by 4 bases, with 12 bases between. CDR1 and CDR2 (germline): KGHDR, SFDVKD. CDR3 amino acids: CATSDPTGSETQYF. The DNA of the CDR3 is TGTGCCACCAGTGACCCCACGGGGTCAGAGACCCAGTACTTC.

The chain uses TRBV5-4 and TRBJ1-1; D gene ambiguous. The V end was cut by 4 bases, the J end by 1 base, with 8 bases between. This CDR3 has 13 amino acids. The germline V gene encodes CDR1 SGHNT and CDR2 YYREEE (reference sequence). CDR3 sequence: CASSRTGNTEAFF. Here the CDR3 DNA reads TGTGCCAGCAGCAGGACTGGGAACACTGAAGCTTTCTTT.

Remarks on this clone: The junction departs from germline at one end; a sequencing error may be responsible. The rearrangement links TRBV25-1 to TRBJ2-7; no clear D. The CDR3 spans 9 residues. Germline assignment: CDR1 MGHDK and CDR2 SYGVNS. Here the CDR3 DNA reads TGTGCCAGCAGGGCCGCTCCTCTCTTC. It codes for CASRAAPLF.

V gene TRBV6-1 combines with J gene TRBJ1-6; no definite D call. Germline V gives CDR1 MNHNS, CDR2 SASEGT. Trimming left V 2 bases short and J 14 bases short, with 7 bases between. This CDR3 contains 11 residues. CDR3 amino acids: CASSEFTSLHF. The DNA for the CDR3 is TGTGCCAGCAGTGAATTCACCTCCCTCCACTTT.

This chain connects TRBV7-2 to TRBJ2-5; possible D gene TRBD2, 5 bases. V was trimmed by 2 bases and J by 4 bases, leaving 14 bases between them. There are 15 residues in the CDR3. The germline V gene has CDR1 SGHTA and CDR2 FQGNSA. Here the CDR3 reads CASSLTGSVGETQYF. CDR3 sequence (DNA): TGTGCCAGCAGCTTAACGGGATCTGTTGGAGAGACCCAGTACTTC.

The J gene is TRBJ2-5, the V gene TRBV6-1; no definite D call. The CDR3 has 13 amino acids. The germline V gene encodes CDR1 MNHNS and CDR2 SASEGT. Trimming cost V 2 bases and J 5 bases, with 9 bases left between them. CDR3 sequence: CASSERRLETQYF. DNA for the CDR3: TGTGCCAGCAGTGAACGGCGGCTGGAGACCCAGTACTTC.

The chain couples TRBV6-5 to TRBJ1-1; perhaps TRBD1 as D (5 bases). Germline CDR1 is MNHEY and CDR2 is SVGAGI. The CDR3 sequence is 14 residues long. V was cut by 8 bases and J by 13 bases, with 26 bases left in between. The CDR3 protein is CASLVTLGTGRGFF. CDR3 nucleotides: TGTGCCAGCTTAGTTACCCTAGGGACCGGCCGTGGTTTCTTT.

This clone occurred once. This chain connects TRBV3-1 (or the pseudogene TRBV3-2) to TRBJ1-5; D unresolved. CDR1 is LGHDT, CDR2 YNNKEL, per germline (reference sequence). The CDR3 runs 14 residues. The V gene lost 3 bases and the J gene lost 4 bases, with 10 bases spanning the gap. CDR3 nucleotide sequence: TGTGCCAGCAGCCACGGCAGGCAGAATCAGCCCCAGCATTTT. Translation gives CASSHGRQNQPQHF.

The rearrangement uses TRBV10-3 and TRBJ1-2, with 7 positions matching TRBD1. V shed 6 bases, J shed 6 bases, and the junction held 7 bases outside the gene matches. Per germline, CDR1 ENHRY and CDR2 SYGVKD. The CDR3 is made up of 13 amino acids. CDR3 amino acids: CAIRDTGDHGYTF. The CDR3 nucleotides read TGTGCCATCAGGGACACAGGGGACCATGGCTACACCTTC.

This chain joins TRBV6-4 and TRBJ2-3; 10 bases fit TRBD2. The germline CDR1 and CDR2 sequences are MRHNA and SNTAGT. The CDR3 spans 15 residues. The trim removed 0 bases at V and 5 bases at J, leaving 2 bases unmatched. The CDR3 DNA reads TGTGCCAGCAGTGACTCTGTAGCGGGGGGAGATACGCAGTATTTT. This sequence encodes CASSDSVAGGDTQYF.

The V call is TRBV5-4, the J call TRBJ1-1; 12 bases fit TRBD1. CDR3 length: 18 amino acids. Germline CDR1 and CDR2: SGHNT and YYREEE (reference sequence). V was pared by 4 bases and J by 1 base, with 11 bases of the junction left unmatched. CDR3 in DNA: TGTGCCAGCAGCGAACCCCGGGACAGGGGGCGATCGAACACTGAAGCTTTCTTT. This encodes CASSEPRDRGRSNTEAFF.

The chain uses TRBV30 and TRBJ2-1; a weak D match, TRBD1 (5 bases). Deletions cut 1 base from V and 12 bases from J, with 7 bases between. Germline CDR1 reads GTSNPN; CDR2 reads SVGIG (reference sequence). This CDR3 comprises 10 residues. The CDR3 is CAWSEGVQFF. The CDR3, as DNA: TGTGCCTGGAGTGAAGGGGTGCAGTTCTTC.

V usage is TRBV7-6 and J usage is TRBJ2-2; D call uncertain. Germline values: CDR1 SGHVS, CDR2 FNYEAQ. The CDR3 is 14 amino acids. V dropped 5 bases and J dropped 0 bases, with 7 bases sitting between them. CDR3 region: CASSGVANTGELFF. The CDR3 DNA reads TGTGCCAGCAGCGGAGTTGCGAACACCGGGGAGCTGTTTTTT.

V and J are TRBV24-1 and TRBJ1-2; no firm D call. The germline V gene encodes CDR1 KGHDR and CDR2 SFDVKD. V lost 4 bases to trimming and J lost 8 bases, with 13 bases between them. The CDR3 spans 13 residues. CDR3 amino acids: CATSDSALRGYTF. The CDR3 nucleotides are TGTGCCACCAGTGACTCGGCACTCAGGGGCTACACCTTC.

This chain uses TRBV4-1 with TRBJ2-7, with D perhaps TRBD2 (5 bases). Trimming removed 0 bases at V and 0 bases at J, with 12 bases between. Germline V lookup: CDR1 MGHRA, CDR2 YSYEKL. The length of the CDR3 is 16 residues. The CDR3 region has the DNA TGCGCCAGCAGCCAAGACATCCAAGAGGGCTCCTACGAGCAGTACTTC. Protein: CASSQDIQEGSYEQYF.

The chain recombines TRBV5-1 with TRBJ1-3; D is ambiguous. Trimming cost V 4 bases and J 0 bases, with 8 bases left between them. Germline V gene sequence: CDR1 SGHRS, CDR2 YFSETQ. The CDR3 has 14 amino acids. The CDR3: CASSQPGSGNTIYF. DNA for the CDR3: TGCGCCAGCAGCCAACCGGGCTCTGGAAACACCATATATTTT.

The V call is TRBV5-1, the J call TRBJ2-1, with 10 positions matching TRBD1. Germline V gene sequence: CDR1 SGHRS, CDR2 YFSETQ. With 3 bases clipped from V and 7 bases from J, the junction kept 7 bases outside the gene matches. The CDR3 totals 15 residues. CDR3 nucleotides: TGCGCCAGCAGCTACCGGGACAGGGGAGGAAATGAGCAGTTCTTC. Amino acids: CASSYRDRGGNEQFF.

The chain has TRBV2 and TRBJ1-6; D is uncertain. Trimming removed 7 bases at V and 6 bases at J, with 7 bases between. CDR3 length equals 12 residues. Germline lookup yields CDR1 SNHLY and CDR2 FYNNEI. CDR3 coding DNA: TGTGCCAGCAATCGGCCTAATTCACCCCTCCACTTT. Translated, it gives CASNRPNSPLHF.

J is TRBJ1-6 and V is TRBV5-4; no firm D call. CDR3 length: 14 residues. V lost 3 bases and J 9 bases, leaving 13 bases between the germline ends. Germline CDR1 and CDR2: SGHNT and YYREEE (reference sequence). The chain's CDR3 is CASSWEFSGSPLHF. As DNA, the CDR3 is TGTGCCAGCAGCTGGGAATTTAGTGGTTCACCCCTCCACTTT.

This clone has more than one count but fewer than ten. The chain is built from TRBV5-6 and TRBJ2-2; possibly TRBD1 or TRBD2 for D (5 bases each). V lost 4 bases, J lost 5 bases, and 9 bases lay in between. This CDR3 has 13 residues. From germline, CDR1 is SGHDT and CDR2 YYEEEE. DNA for the CDR3: TGTGCCAGCAGCCAGGGAGTTACCGGGGAGCTGTTTTTT. Protein product: CASSQGVTGELFF.

The CDR3 region is CSVGTGVRNEAFF. The CDR3 nucleotides are TGCAGCGTTGGGACAGGGGTAAGGAATGAAGCTTTCTTT. The rearrangement uses TRBV29-1 and TRBJ1-1, with 9 bases matching TRBD1. The CDR3 length is 13 residues. Germline V gene data show CDR1 as SQVTM and CDR2 as ANQGSEA. The V and J ends lost 4 bases and 7 bases, in that order; junction bases with no gene match: 7.

The chain recombines TRBV27 with TRBJ1-5, with D possibly TRBD1 on 5 matching bases. The ends were cut back, 3 bases at V and 2 bases at J, with 11 bases in the middle. CDR1 and CDR2 from the germline V gene are MNHEY and SMNVEV (reference sequence). The CDR3 is 15 residues long. The CDR3 DNA sequence: TGTGCCAGCAGTTTCGGGGCAAGCGGCAATCAGCCCCAGCATTTT. This translates into CASSFGASGNQPQHF.

The rearrangement joins TRBV5-1 to TRBJ1-3, with 7 bases lining up with TRBD1. This CDR3 has 15 residues. CDR1 SGHRS and CDR2 YFSETQ come from the germline V gene. Germline trimming cut 4 bases from V and 0 bases from J; bases unmatched to any gene: 4. CDR3 DNA: TGCGCCAGCAGCCAAGGGACAGACTCTGGAAACACCATATATTTT. Its translation: CASSQGTDSGNTIYF.

The chain employs TRBV7-2 and TRBJ1-4, with a weak D call TRBD1 (5 bases). CDR1 and CDR2 from the germline V gene are SGHTA and FQGNSA. The CDR3 sequence is 16 residues long. Trimming took 5 bases from V and 2 from J, leaving 15 bases between them. DNA of the CDR3: TGTGCCAGCAGCCTCCGGACGGGGGGGACTAATGAAAAACTGTTTTTT. Translation gives CASSLRTGGTNEKLFF.

This chain links TRBV5-1 with TRBJ1-2; D is ambiguous. Germline-derived CDR1 and CDR2 are SGHRS and YFSETQ. The CDR3 contains 15 residues. V was shortened by 2 bases and J by 2 bases, with 13 bases between the two germline ends. This chain's CDR3 is CASSFQTDLNYGYTF. CDR3 bases: TGCGCCAGCAGCTTTCAGACGGACCTGAACTATGGCTACACCTTC.

The gene calls are TRBV2 and TRBJ2-3; 8 nucleotides agree with TRBD2. The CDR3 contains 14 residues. Germline CDR1 SNHLY, CDR2 FYNNEI. Trimming removed 6 bases from V and 4 bases from J; junction bases left unmatched: 6. For the CDR3, the DNA is TGTGCCAGCAGGGGGACTAGGAAGGCAGATACGCAGTATTTT. This codes for CASRGTRKADTQYF.

The chain uses TRBV4-3 and TRBJ1-5; 9 bases are shared with TRBD1. With 3 bases clipped from V and 3 bases from J, the junction kept 3 bases outside the gene matches. The germline V gene has CDR1 LGHNA and CDR2 YSLEER. This CDR3 spans 15 amino acids. The CDR3 sequence: CASSQRTGANQPQHF. Here the CDR3 DNA reads TGCGCCAGCAGCCAGCGGACAGGGGCCAATCAGCCCCAGCATTTT.

This rearrangement joins TRBV6-2 or TRBV6-3 to TRBJ1-6; TRBD1 might be the D (5 bases). The CDR3 extends over 13 amino acids. Per the germline V gene, CDR1 is MNHEY and CDR2 is SVGEGT. Trimming shortened V by 4 bases and J by 10 bases, and 11 bases separated the two germline ends. In DNA form, the CDR3 reads TGTGCCAGCAGTTGGGCAGGGCTCTCACCCCTCCACTTT. This codes for CASSWAGLSPLHF.